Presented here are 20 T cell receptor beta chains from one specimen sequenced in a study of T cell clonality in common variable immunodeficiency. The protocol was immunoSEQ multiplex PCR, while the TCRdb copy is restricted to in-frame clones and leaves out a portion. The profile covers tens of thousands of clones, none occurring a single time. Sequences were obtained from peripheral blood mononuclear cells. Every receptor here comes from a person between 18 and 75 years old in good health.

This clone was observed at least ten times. The CDR3 spells CASSQNREMNSPLHF. The CDR3 DNA, read in part, is TGTGCCAGCTCACAAAACAGGGAGATGAATTCACCC. The chain joins TRBV18 to TRBJ1-6; D perhaps matches TRBD1 (6 bases). The read ends 3 residues shy of where the CDR3 ends; the end is completed using the germline J gene. CDR1 KGHSH and CDR2 LQKENI come from the germline V gene. V was cut by 4 bases and J by 7 bases, with 14 bases left in between. This CDR3 comprises 15 residues.

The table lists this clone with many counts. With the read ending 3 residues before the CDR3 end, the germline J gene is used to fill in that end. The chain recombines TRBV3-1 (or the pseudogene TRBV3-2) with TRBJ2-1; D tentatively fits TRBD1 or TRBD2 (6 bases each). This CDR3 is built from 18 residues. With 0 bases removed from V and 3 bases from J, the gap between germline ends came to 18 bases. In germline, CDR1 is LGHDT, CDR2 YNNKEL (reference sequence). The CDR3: CASSQDQGRTAHYNEQFF. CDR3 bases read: TGTGCCAGCAGCCAAGATCAAGGGAGGACAGCTCACTACAATGAG.

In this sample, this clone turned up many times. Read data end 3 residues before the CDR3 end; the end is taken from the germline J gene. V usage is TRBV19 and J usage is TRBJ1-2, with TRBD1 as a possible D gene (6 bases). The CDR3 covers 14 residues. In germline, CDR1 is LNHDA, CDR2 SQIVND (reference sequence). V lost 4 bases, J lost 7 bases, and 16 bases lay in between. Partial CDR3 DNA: TGTGCCAGTAGTACGTCACAGGGAGTTGGTGGC. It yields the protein CASSTSQGVGG. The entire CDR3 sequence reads CASSTSQGVGGYTF.

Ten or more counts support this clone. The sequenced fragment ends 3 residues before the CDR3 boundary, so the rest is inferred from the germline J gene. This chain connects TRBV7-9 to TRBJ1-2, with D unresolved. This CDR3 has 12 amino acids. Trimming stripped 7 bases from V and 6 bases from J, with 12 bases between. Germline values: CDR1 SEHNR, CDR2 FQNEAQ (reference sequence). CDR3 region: CASTFVRDGYTF. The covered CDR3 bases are TGTGCCAGCACCTTTGTCCGGGATGGC.

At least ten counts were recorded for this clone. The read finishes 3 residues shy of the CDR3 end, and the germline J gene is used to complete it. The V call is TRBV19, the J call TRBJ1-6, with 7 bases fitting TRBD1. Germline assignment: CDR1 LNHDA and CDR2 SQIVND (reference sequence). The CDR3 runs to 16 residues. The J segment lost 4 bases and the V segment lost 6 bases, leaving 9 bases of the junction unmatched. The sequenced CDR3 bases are TGTGCCAGTAGCGACCCTCCGGGACAGTATAATTCACCC. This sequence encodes CASSDPPGQYNSP. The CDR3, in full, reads CASSDPPGQYNSPLHF.

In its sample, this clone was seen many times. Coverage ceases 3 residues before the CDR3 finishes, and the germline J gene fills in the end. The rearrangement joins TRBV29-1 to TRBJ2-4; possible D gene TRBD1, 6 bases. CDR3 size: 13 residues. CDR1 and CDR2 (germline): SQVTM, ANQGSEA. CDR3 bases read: TGCAGCGTTCGGACAGTAACTAACTATGGT. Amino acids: CSVRTVTNYG. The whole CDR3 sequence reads CSVRTVTNYGQYF.

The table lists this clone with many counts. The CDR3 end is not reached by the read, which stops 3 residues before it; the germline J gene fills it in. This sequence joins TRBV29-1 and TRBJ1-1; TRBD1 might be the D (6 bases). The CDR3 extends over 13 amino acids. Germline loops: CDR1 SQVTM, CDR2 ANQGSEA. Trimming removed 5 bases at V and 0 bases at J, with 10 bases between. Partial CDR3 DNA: TGCAGCGTTTGGACAGCTATGAACACTGAA. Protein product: CSVWTAMNTE. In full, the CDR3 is CSVWTAMNTEAFF.

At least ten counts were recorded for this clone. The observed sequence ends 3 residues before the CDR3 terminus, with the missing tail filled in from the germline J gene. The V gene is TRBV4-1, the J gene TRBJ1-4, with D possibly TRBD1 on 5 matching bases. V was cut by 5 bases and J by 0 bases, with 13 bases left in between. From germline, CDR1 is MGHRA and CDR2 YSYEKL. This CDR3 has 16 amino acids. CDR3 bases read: TGCGCCAGCAGCGGGGCCTGGAGATCAACTAATGAAAAA. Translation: CASSGAWRSTNEK. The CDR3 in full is CASSGAWRSTNEKLFF.

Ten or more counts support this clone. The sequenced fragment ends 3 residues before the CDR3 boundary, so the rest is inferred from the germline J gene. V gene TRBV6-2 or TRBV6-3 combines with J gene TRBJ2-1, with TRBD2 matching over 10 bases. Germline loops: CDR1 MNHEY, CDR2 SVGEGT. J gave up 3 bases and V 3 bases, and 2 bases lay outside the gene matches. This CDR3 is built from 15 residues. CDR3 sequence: CASSYSSGGYNEQFF. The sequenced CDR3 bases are TGTGCCAGCAGTTATTCTAGCGGGGGCTACAATGAG.

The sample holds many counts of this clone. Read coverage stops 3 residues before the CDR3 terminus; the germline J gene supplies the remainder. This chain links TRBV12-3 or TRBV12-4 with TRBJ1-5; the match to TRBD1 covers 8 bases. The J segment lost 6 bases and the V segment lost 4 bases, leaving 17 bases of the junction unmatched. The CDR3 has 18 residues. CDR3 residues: CASSSYIGTGGSRQPQHF. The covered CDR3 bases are TGTGCCAGCAGTTCGTATATTGGGACAGGAGGGTCTCGTCAGCCC.

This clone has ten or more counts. This CDR3 is CASSPRAGDTIYF. The DNA read from the CDR3 is TGTGCCAGCTCACCACGAGCGGGGGACACC. This chain connects TRBV18 to TRBJ1-3; D is perhaps TRBD1 (5 bases). Read data end 3 residues before the CDR3 end; the end is taken from the germline J gene. Germline loops: CDR1 KGHSH, CDR2 LQKENI. The CDR3 spans 13 residues. V shed 1 base and J shed 8 bases, with 9 bases lying between them.

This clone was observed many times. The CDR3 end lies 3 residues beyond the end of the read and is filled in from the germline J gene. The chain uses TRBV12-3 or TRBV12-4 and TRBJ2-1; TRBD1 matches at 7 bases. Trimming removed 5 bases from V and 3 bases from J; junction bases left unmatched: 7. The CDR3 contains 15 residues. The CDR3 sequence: CASSPPGQSYNEQFF. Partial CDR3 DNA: TGTGCCAGCAGTCCACCGGGACAGAGCTACAATGAG.

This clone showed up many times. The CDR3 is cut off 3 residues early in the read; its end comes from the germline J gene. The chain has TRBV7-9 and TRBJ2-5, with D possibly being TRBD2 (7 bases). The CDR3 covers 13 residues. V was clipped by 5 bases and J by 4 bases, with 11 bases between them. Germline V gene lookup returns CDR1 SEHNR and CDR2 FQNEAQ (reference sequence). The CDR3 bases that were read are TGTGCCAGCAGCATAAGGGGGGGAGAGACC. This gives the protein CASSIRGGET. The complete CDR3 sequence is CASSIRGGETQYF.

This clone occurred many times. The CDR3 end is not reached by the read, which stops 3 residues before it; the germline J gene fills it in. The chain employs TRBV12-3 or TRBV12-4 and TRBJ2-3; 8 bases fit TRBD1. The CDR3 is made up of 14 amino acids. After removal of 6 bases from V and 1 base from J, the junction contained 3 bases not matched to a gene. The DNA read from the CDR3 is TGTGCCAGCAGGACGACAGGGGGCACAGATACG. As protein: CASRTTGGTDT. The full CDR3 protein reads CASRTTGGTDTQYF.

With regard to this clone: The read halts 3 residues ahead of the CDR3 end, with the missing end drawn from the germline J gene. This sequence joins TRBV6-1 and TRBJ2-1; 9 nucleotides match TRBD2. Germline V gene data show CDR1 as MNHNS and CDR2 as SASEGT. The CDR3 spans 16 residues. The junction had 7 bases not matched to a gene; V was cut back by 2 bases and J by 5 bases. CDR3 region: CASSELEREDHNEQFF. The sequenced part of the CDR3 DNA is TGTGCCAGCAGTGAATTGGAGCGGGAGGACCACAATGAG.

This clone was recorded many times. CDR3 bases read: TGTGCCAGCAGGGGACCGGGACAGCCTAACACTGAA. Translation: CASRGPGQPNTE. The whole CDR3 region reads CASRGPGQPNTEAFF. This chain links TRBV2 with TRBJ1-1, with 7 bases that match TRBD1. The CDR3 end is not reached by the read, which stops 3 residues before it; the germline J gene fills it in. Per germline, CDR1 SNHLY and CDR2 FYNNEI. V was pared by 6 bases and J by 2 bases, with 9 bases of the junction left unmatched. This CDR3 has 15 amino acids.

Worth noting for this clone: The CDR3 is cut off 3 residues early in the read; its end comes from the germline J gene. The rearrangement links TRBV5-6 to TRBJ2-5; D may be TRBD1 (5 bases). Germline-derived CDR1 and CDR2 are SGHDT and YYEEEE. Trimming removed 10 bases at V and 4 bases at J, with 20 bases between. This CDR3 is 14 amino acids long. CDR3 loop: CAGASFASGETQYF. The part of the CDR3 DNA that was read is TGTGCCGGGGCCTCTTTTGCATCAGGAGAGACC.

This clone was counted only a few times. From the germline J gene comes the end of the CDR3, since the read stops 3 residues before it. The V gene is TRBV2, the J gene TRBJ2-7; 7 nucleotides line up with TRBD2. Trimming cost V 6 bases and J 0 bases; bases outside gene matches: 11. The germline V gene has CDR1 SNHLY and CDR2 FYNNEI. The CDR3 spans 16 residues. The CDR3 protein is CASRPYPGEGSYEQYF. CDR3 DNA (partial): TGTGCCAGCAGACCTTACCCCGGGGAGGGCTCCTACGAG.

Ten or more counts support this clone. This CDR3 reads CASRGTAHSNQPQHF. The covered CDR3 bases are TGTGCCAGTCGAGGGACAGCCCATAGCAATCAGCCC. The chain employs TRBV19 and TRBJ1-5; TRBD1 aligns across 7 bases. Read coverage stops 3 residues before the CDR3 terminus; the germline J gene supplies the remainder. The germline V gene encodes CDR1 LNHDA and CDR2 SQIVND (reference sequence). V lost 8 bases and J lost 0; bases outside the gene matches: 7. The CDR3 is 15 residues long.

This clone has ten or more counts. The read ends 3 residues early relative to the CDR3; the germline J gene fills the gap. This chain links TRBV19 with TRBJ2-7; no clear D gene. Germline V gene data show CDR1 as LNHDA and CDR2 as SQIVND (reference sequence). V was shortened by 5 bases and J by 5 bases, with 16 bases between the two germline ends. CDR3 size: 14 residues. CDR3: CASSPTLVGNEQYF. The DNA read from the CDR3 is TGTGCCAGTAGTCCTACTCTAGTGGGTAACGAG.